Listed below are T cell receptor beta chains from one sample, sequenced in a study of human T cells and chemical hapten exposure. TCRdb reprocessed the RACE reads with MiXCR, giving one entry per CDR3 protein. The sample contains roughly 52,000 distinct CDR3 sequences, 9.5% to 11% of which appear only once. Sequences were derived from whole blood, sampled in connection with sensitization to the hapten diphenylcyclopropenone (DPC). These receptors all stem from a woman between 35 and 50 years old with alopecia areata. Some clones in this sample may be carry-over from other donors' samples. CDR3s include the opening cysteine and the closing phenylalanine or tryptophan. D genes are given only for firm matches. Some rows mark clone size as missing; the rest say once, few, many or name a class of expanded clone.

clone_size: NA; v_call: TRBV27; d_call: TRBD2; j_call: TRBJ2-7; cdr3_aa: CASSYGTSGVYEQYF; cdr3_nt: TGTGCCAGCAGTTACGGGACTAGCGGGGTCTACGAGCAGTACTTC
clone_size: NA; v_call: TRBV7-2; d_call: NA; j_call: TRBJ1-5; cdr3_aa: CASSLEWNQPQHF; cdr3_nt: TGTGCCAGCAGCTTAGAATGGAATCAGCCCCAGCATTTT
clone_size: NA; v_call: TRBV27; d_call: NA; j_call: TRBJ2-5; cdr3_aa: CASSTNPWAQQETQYF; cdr3_nt: TGTGCCAGCAGTACAAACCCGTGGGCCCAACAAGAGACCCAGTACTTC
clone_size: few; v_call: TRBV14; d_call: NA; j_call: TRBJ2-3; cdr3_aa: CASSQGWAQYF; cdr3_nt: TGTGCCAGCAGCCAAGGATGGGCGCAGTATTTT
clone_size: NA; v_call: TRBV7-2; d_call: NA; j_call: TRBJ1-5; cdr3_aa: CASSLEGVQPQHF; cdr3_nt: TGTGCCAGCAGCTTAGAGGGTGTGCAGCCCCAGCATTTT
clone_size: many; v_call: TRBV7-9; d_call: NA; j_call: TRBJ2-1; cdr3_aa: CASSPGNNEQFF; cdr3_nt: TGTGCCTCCTCTCCAGGGAACAATGAGCAGTTCTTC
clone_size: many; v_call: TRBV30; d_call: TRBD2; j_call: TRBJ2-1; cdr3_aa: CAWSKGLAGRSYYNEQFF; cdr3_nt: TGTGCCTGGAGTAAAGGACTAGCTGGGAGGTCCTACTACAATGAGCAGTTCTTC
clone_size: many; v_call: TRBV7-3; d_call: NA; j_call: TRBJ1-1; cdr3_aa: CASSLRADGTEAFF; cdr3_nt: TGTGCCAGCAGCCTACGGGCTGATGGCACTGAAGCTTTCTTT
clone_size: many; v_call: TRBV4-1; d_call: TRBD1; j_call: TRBJ2-7; cdr3_aa: CASSPTGQGYEQYF; cdr3_nt: TGCGCCAGCAGCCCAACGGGACAGGGCTACGAGCAGTACTTC
clone_size: NA; v_call: TRBV18; d_call: NA; j_call: TRBJ1-5; cdr3_aa: CASSPLTLRGNQPQHF; cdr3_nt: TGTGCCAGCTCACCACTGACCCTTCGGGGCAATCAGCCCCAGCATTTT
clone_size: NA; v_call: TRBV2; d_call: NA; j_call: TRBJ1-5; cdr3_aa: CASSSQGQSNQPQHF; cdr3_nt: TGTGCCAGCAGTTCACAGGGCCAAAGCAATCAGCCCCAGCATTTT
clone_size: few; v_call: TRBV20-1; d_call: TRBD2; j_call: TRBJ2-1; cdr3_aa: CSAHPSSGSINEQFF; cdr3_nt: TGCAGTGCACACCCCTCTAGCGGGAGCATAAATGAGCAGTTCTTC
clone_size: few; v_call: TRBV7-2; d_call: NA; j_call: TRBJ2-1; cdr3_aa: CASSFDRATYNEQFF; cdr3_nt: TGTGCCAGCAGCTTCGACAGAGCCACCTACAATGAGCAGTTCTTC
clone_size: many; v_call: TRBV6-1; d_call: TRBD1; j_call: TRBJ2-5; cdr3_aa: CASSTGTGRETQYF; cdr3_nt: TGTGCCAGCAGCACCGGGACAGGGCGAGAGACCCAGTACTTC
clone_size: many; v_call: TRBV18; d_call: NA; j_call: TRBJ2-1; cdr3_aa: CASSSLLGTEQFF; cdr3_nt: TGTGCCAGCTCATCACTACTCGGGACAGAGCAGTTCTTC
clone_size: NA; v_call: TRBV20-1; d_call: NA; j_call: TRBJ1-4; cdr3_aa: CSAMSDEKLFF; cdr3_nt: TGCAGTGCTATGTCAGATGAAAAACTGTTTTTT
clone_size: NA; v_call: TRBV7-6; d_call: NA; j_call: TRBJ2-5; cdr3_aa: CASSLGPGEETQYF; cdr3_nt: TGTGCCAGCAGCTTAGGACCGGGGGAGGAGACCCAGTACTTC
clone_size: NA; v_call: TRBV5-1; d_call: NA; j_call: TRBJ1-2; cdr3_aa: CASSFSGVTYGYTF; cdr3_nt: TGCGCCAGCAGCTTTTCAGGGGTTACTTATGGCTACACCTTC
clone_size: few; v_call: TRBV7-9; d_call: NA; j_call: TRBJ2-5; cdr3_aa: CASSPGPGTETQYF; cdr3_nt: TGTGCCAGCAGCCCGGGACCCGGGACGGAGACCCAGTACTTC
clone_size: NA; v_call: TRBV23-1; d_call: NA; j_call: TRBJ2-2; cdr3_aa: CASSQFRQAIGELFF; cdr3_nt: TGCGCCAGCAGTCAATTCCGGCAAGCCATTGGGGAGCTGTTTTTT
clone_size: few; v_call: TRBV2; d_call: NA; j_call: TRBJ2-1; cdr3_aa: CASSGRSYNEQFF; cdr3_nt: TGTGCCAGCAGTGGACGGTCTTACAATGAGCAGTTCTTC
clone_size: many; v_call: TRBV6-2/TRBV6-3; d_call: TRBD2; j_call: TRBJ2-2; cdr3_aa: CASSRSGSGELFF; cdr3_nt: TGTGCCAGCAGTCGTAGCGGGTCCGGGGAGCTGTTTTTT
clone_size: few; v_call: TRBV20-1; d_call: NA; j_call: TRBJ2-1; cdr3_aa: CSASRWEDPYNEQFF; cdr3_nt: TGCAGTGCTAGTCGGTGGGAGGATCCCTACAATGAGCAGTTCTTC
clone_size: many; v_call: TRBV10-2; d_call: TRBD1; j_call: TRBJ1-2; cdr3_aa: CASSNPGQGLMGTF; cdr3_nt: TGCGCCAGCAGTAATCCGGGACAGGGCCTGATGGGCACCTTC
clone_size: many; v_call: TRBV6-6; d_call: TRBD1; j_call: TRBJ1-1; cdr3_aa: CAARDRGPSDLNTEAFF; cdr3_nt: TGTGCCGCCAGGGACAGGGGGCCCTCCGACCTGAACACTGAAGCTTTCTTT
clone_size: NA; v_call: TRBV4-3; d_call: TRBD2; j_call: TRBJ2-1; cdr3_aa: CASSQDRSGGYNEQFF; cdr3_nt: TGCGCCAGCAGCCAAGATAGAAGCGGGGGCTACAATGAGCAGTTCTTC
clone_size: few; v_call: TRBV19; d_call: NA; j_call: TRBJ1-5; cdr3_aa: CASSRDGNFGPQHF; cdr3_nt: TGTGCCAGTAGCAGGGACGGGAACTTTGGGCCCCAGCATTTT
clone_size: NA; v_call: TRBV11-2; d_call: TRBD2; j_call: TRBJ2-5; cdr3_aa: CASSRTLERGWLETQYF; cdr3_nt: TGTGCCAGCAGCCGGACCTTGGAGCGGGGGTGGTTGGAGACCCAGTACTTC